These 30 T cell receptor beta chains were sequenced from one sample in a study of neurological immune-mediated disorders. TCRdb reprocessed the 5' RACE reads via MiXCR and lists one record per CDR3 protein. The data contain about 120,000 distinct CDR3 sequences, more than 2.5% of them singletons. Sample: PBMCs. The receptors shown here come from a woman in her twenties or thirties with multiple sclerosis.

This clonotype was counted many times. DNA of the CDR3: TGTGCCAGCAGTTTGGGGGGCGTAGACGAGCAGTACTTC. Encoded protein: CASSLGGVDEQYF. The chain is built from TRBV12-3 or TRBV12-4 and TRBJ2-7; D is tentatively TRBD1 or TRBD2 (6 bases each). V lost 3 bases to trimming and J lost 5 bases, with 11 bases between them. The CDR3 consists of 13 residues.

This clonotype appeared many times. The CDR3 spells CSATASPGLAYEQYF. CDR3 nucleotide sequence: TGCAGTGCTACAGCCTCTCCGGGACTAGCCTACGAGCAGTACTTC. The V and J genes are TRBV20-1 and TRBJ2-7, with 8 bases lining up with TRBD2. V lost 4 bases and J lost 2; bases outside the gene matches: 10. Looked up from germline, CDR1 is DFQATT and CDR2 is SNEGSKA (reference sequence). The CDR3 has 15 amino acids.

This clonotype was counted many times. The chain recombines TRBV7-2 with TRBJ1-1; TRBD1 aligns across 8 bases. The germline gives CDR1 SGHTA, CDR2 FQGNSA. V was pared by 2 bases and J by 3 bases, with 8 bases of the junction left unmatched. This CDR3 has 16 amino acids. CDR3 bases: TGTGCCAGCAGCTTAAGGTCGACAGGGGTCTACACTGAAGCTTTCTTT. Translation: CASSLRSTGVYTEAFF.

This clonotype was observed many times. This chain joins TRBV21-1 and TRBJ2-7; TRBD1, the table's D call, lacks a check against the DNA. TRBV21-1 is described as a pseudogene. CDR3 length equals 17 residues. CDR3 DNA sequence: TGTGCCAGCAGCAAAGCCCGCCGGGGCAGGGGGAACCTGGGGCAGTACTTC. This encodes CASSKARRGRGNLGQYF.

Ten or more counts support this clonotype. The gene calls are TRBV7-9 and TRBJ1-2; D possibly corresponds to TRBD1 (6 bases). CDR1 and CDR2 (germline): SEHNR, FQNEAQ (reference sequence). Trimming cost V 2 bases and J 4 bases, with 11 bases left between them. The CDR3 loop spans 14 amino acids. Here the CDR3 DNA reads TGTGCCAGCAGCTTAACGGGGGCTGGCTATGGCTACACCTTC. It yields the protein CASSLTGAGYGYTF.

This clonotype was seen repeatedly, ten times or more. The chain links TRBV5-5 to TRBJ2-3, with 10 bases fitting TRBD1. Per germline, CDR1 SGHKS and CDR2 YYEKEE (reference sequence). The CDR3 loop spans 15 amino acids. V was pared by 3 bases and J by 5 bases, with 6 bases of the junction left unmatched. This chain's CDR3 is CASSSPGQGKDTQYF. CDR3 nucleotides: TGTGCCAGCAGCTCACCGGGACAGGGGAAAGATACGCAGTATTTT.

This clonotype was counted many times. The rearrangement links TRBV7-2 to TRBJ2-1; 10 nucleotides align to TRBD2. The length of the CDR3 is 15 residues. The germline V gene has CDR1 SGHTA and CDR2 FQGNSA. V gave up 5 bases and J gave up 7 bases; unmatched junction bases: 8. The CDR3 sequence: CASSPKREGRNEQFF. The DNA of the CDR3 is TGTGCCAGCAGCCCTAAGCGGGAGGGCAGGAATGAGCAGTTCTTC.

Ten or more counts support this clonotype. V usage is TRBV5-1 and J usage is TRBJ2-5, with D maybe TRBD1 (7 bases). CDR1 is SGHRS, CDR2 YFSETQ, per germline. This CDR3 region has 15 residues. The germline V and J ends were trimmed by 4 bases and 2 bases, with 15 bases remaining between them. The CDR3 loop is CASSLNAGQQETQYF. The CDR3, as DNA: TGCGCCAGCAGCCTTAACGCGGGACAGCAAGAGACCCAGTACTTC.

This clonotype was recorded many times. The CDR3 DNA is TGTGCCAGCACCGGGGACACCTTGAACACTGAAGCTTTCTTT. It yields the protein CASTGDTLNTEAFF. The V and J genes are TRBV6-6 and TRBJ1-1, with D possibly matching TRBD1 (6 bases). The germline V gene has CDR1 MNHNY and CDR2 SVGAGI (reference sequence). CDR3 size: 14 residues. Deletions cut 7 bases from V and 0 bases from J, with 12 bases between.

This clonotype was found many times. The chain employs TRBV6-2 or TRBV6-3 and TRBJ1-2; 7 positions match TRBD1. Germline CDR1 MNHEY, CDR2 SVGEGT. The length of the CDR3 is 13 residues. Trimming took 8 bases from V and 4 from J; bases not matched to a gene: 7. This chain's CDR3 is CASHPRDSYGYTF. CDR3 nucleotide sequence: TGTGCCAGCCACCCGAGGGACAGCTATGGCTACACCTTC.

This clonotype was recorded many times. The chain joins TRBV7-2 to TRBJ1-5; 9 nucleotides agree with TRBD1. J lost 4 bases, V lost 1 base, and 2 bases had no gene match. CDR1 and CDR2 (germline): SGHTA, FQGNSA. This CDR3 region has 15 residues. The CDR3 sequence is CASSLVDRGNQPQHF. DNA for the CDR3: TGTGCCAGCAGCTTAGTGGACAGGGGAAATCAGCCCCAGCATTTT.

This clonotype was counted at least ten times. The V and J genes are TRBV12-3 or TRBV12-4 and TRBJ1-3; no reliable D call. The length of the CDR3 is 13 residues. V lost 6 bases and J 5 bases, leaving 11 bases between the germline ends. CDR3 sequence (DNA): TGTGCCAGCAGCCCAAACGAGAGAAACACCATATATTTT. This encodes CASSPNERNTIYF.

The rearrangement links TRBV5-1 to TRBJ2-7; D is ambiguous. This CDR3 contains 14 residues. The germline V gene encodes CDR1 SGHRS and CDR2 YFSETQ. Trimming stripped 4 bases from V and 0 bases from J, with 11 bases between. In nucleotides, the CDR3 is TGCGCCAGCAGCCCCCCCGACGGCTCCTACGAGCAGTACTTC. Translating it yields CASSPPDGSYEQYF.

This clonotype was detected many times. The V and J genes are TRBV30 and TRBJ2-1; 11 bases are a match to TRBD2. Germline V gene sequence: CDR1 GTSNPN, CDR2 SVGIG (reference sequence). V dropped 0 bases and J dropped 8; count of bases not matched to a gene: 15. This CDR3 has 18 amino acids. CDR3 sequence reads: CAWSVLLAGAIRGDEQFF. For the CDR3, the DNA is TGTGCCTGGAGTGTATTACTAGCGGGAGCCATCAGGGGCGATGAGCAGTTCTTC.

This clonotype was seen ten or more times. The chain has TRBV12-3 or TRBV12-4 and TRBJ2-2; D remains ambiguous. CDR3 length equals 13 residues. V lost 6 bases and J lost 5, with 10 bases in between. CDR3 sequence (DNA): TGTGCCAGCAGCCCATGGGCTACCGGGGAGCTGTTTTTT. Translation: CASSPWATGELFF.

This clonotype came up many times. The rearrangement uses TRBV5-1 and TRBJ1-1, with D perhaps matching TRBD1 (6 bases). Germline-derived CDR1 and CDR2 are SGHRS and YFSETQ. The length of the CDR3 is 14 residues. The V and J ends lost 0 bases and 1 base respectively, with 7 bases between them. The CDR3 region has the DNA TGCGCCAGCAGCTTGGGGACAGAGAACACTGAAGCTTTCTTT. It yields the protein CASSLGTENTEAFF.

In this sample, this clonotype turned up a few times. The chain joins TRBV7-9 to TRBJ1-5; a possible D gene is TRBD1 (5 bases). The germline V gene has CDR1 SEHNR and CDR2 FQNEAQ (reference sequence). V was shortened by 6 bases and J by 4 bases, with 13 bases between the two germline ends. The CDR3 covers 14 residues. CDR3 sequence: CASSFGGKNQPQHF. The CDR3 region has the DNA TGTGCCAGCAGTTTTGGGGGAAAAAATCAGCCCCAGCATTTT. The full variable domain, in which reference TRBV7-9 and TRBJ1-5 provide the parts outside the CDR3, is DTGVSQNPRHKITKRGQNVTFRCDPISEHNRLYWYRQTLGQGPEFLTYFQNEAQLEKSRLLSDRFSAERPKGSFSTLEIQRTEQGDSAMYLCASSFGGKNQPQHFGDGTRLSIL.

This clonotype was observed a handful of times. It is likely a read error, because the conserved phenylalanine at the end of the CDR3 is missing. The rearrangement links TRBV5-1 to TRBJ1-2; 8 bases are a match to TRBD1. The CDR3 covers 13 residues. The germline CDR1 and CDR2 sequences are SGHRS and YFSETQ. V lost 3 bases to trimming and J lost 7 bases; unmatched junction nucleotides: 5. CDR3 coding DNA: TGCGCCAGCAGCTACGGACAGGGAAGTGGCTACACCTGC. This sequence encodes CASSYGQGSGYTC.

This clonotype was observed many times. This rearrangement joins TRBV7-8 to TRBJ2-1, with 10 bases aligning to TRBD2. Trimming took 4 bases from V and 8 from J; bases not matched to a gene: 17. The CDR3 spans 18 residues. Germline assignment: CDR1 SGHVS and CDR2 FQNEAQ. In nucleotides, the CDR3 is TGTGCCAGCAGCTCCTCTATAGCGGGAGGAATCGGCGGGCATGAGCAGTTCTTC. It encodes CASSSSIAGGIGGHEQFF.

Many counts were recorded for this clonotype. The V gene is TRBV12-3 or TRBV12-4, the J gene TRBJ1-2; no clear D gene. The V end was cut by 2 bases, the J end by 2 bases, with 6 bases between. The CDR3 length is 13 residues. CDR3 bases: TGTGCCAGCAGTTTAAACAGAAACTATGGCTACACCTTC. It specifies CASSLNRNYGYTF.

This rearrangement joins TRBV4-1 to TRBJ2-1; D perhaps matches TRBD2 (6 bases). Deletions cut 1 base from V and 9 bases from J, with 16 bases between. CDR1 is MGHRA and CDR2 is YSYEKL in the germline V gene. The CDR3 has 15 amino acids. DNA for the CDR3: TGCGCCAGCAGCCAAGTTATTGGCGGGGAAAGTGAGCAGTTCTTC. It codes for CASSQVIGGESEQFF.

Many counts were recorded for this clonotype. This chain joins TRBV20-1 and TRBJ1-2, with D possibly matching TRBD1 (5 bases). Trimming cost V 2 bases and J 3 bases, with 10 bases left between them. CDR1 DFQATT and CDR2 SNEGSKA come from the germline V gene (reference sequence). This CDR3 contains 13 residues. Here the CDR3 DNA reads TGCAGTGCTAGATCCACAGGAGACTATGGCTACACCTTC. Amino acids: CSARSTGDYGYTF.

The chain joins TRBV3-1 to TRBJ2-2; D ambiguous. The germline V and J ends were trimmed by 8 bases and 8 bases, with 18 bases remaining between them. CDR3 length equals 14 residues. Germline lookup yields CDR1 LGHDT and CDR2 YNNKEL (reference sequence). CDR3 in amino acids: CASGRFEFSGELFF. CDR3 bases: TGTGCCAGCGGCCGCTTCGAGTTTTCGGGGGAGCTGTTTTTT. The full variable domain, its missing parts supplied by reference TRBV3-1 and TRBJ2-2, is DTAVSQTPKYLVTQMGNDKSIKCEQNLGHDTMYWYKQDSKKFLKIMFSYNNKELIINETVPNRFSPKSPDKAHLNLHINSLELGDSAVYFCASGRFEFSGELFFGEGSRLTVL.

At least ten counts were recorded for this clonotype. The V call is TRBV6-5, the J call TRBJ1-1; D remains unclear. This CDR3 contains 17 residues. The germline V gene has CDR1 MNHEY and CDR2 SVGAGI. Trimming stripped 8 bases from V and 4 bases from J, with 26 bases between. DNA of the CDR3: TGTGCCAGCCATTCCGAAACAAGGGCCGAGTGGAGCACTGAAGCTTTCTTT. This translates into CASHSETRAEWSTEAFF.

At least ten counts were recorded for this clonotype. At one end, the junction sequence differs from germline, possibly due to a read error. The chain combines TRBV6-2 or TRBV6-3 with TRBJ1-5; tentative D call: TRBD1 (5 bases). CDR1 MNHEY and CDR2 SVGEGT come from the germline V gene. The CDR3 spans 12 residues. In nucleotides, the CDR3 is TGTGCCAGCAGCTACTGGGGGCAGCCCCAGCATTTT. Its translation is CASSYWGQPQHF.

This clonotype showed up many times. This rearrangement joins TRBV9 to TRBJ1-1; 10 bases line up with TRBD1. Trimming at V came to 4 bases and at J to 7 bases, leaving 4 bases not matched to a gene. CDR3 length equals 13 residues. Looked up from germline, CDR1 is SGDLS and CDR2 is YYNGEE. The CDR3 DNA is TGTGCCAGCAGCCAGGGACAGGGGTTTGAAGCTTTCTTT. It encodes CASSQGQGFEAFF.

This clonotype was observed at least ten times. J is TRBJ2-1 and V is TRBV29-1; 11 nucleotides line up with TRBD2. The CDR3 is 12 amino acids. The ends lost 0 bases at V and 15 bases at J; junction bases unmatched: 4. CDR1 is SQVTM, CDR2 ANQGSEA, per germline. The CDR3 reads CSVEELAGVGFF. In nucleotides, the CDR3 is TGCAGCGTTGAAGAACTAGCGGGAGTCGGGTTCTTC.

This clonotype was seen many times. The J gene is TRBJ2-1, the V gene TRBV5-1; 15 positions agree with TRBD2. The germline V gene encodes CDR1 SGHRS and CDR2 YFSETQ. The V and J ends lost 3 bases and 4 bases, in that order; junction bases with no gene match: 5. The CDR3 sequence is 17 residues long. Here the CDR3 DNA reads TGCGCCAGCAGCTCCGGACTAGCGGGGGGGGGTTACAATGAGCAGTTCTTC. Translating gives CASSSGLAGGGYNEQFF.

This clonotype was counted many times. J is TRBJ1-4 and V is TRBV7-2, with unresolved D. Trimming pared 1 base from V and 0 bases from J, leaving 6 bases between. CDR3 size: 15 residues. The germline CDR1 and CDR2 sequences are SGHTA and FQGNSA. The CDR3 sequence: CASSLVGTTNEKLFF. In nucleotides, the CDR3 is TGTGCCAGCAGCTTAGTAGGTACAACTAATGAAAAACTGTTTTTT.

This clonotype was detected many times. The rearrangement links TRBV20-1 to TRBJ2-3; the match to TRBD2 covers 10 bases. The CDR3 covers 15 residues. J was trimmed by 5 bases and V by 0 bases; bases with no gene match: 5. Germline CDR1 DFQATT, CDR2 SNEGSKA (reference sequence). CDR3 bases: TGCAGTGCTAGAGAAAGCGGGAGGGCTTTAGATACGCAGTATTTT. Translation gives CSARESGRALDTQYF.